This T cell receptor beta chain was recorded in a study of a mutant IDH1 vaccine in newly diagnosed glioma. About the study: There were about 62% males and roughly 38% females among treated patients, whose mean age was approximately 40 years.

Study conclusions and caveats: Across multiple MHC alleles, approximately 93% of patients had vaccine-induced responses.

CDR3 length: 12 amino acids. V was pared by 3 bases and J by 14 bases, with 8 bases of the junction left unmatched. The germline CDR1 and CDR2 sequences are SGHRS and YFSETQ. On this clone: What it recognizes is unknown.

Sample time point: week 35, safety follow-up. In every dose of vaccine, 300 ug of mutant IDH1 20-mer peptide was given alongside topical imiquimod. The patients received vaccinations eight times, in weeks 1, 3, 5, 7, 11, 15, 19 and 23. Profiling relied on immunoSEQ multiplex PCR, and the TCRdb table lists in-frame clones only, not all of them. The sample lists about 54,000 clones; 86% were seen once. The sequenced sample was PBMCs, obtained from a glioma patient whose treatment included an IDH1 peptide vaccine. The clonotype was recovered from a man in his forties with glioma. This chain uses TRBV5-1 with TRBJ2-4; 7 positions agree with TRBD1. The CDR3 DNA follows: TGCGCCAGCAGCTCGGACAGGAGGCTAAAGTACTTC. Residues: CASSSDRRLKYF.